A single sample is the source of the 21 T cell receptor beta chains below, sequenced in a study of blood T cell repertoires in COVID-19. The table came from immunoSEQ multiplex PCR; TCRdb's copy has only in-frame clones and leaves some out. The data show around 300,000 clones, with around 86% seen just once and 2.1% held by the top ten. Sequenced: peripheral blood. Receptor source: a woman aged 25 to 39 who had recovered from COVID-19.

This chain connects TRBV7-3 to TRBJ2-1, with D possibly matching TRBD2 (6 bases). The CDR3 contains 14 residues. The germline CDR1 and CDR2 sequences are SGHTA and FQGTGA. V was clipped by 4 bases and J by 4 bases, with 11 bases between them. The CDR3 nucleotides read TGTGCCAGCAGCTCAGCCGGGACTTACAATGAGCAGTTCTTC. It translates to CASSSAGTYNEQFF. The full variable domain, in which reference TRBV7-3 and TRBJ2-1 provide the parts outside the CDR3, is GAGVSQTPSNKVTEKGKYVELRCDPISGHTALYWYRQSLGQGPEFLIYFQGTGAADDSGLPNDRFFAVRPEGSVSTLKIQRTERGDSAVYLCASSSAGTYNEQFFGPGTRLTVL.

This clone was counted once. This sequence joins TRBV2 and TRBJ1-5; D gene ambiguous. The CDR3 contains 15 residues. The ends were cut back, 5 bases at V and 5 bases at J, with 16 bases in the middle. Germline assignment: CDR1 SNHLY and CDR2 FYNNEI. The CDR3 coding sequence is TGTGCCAGCAGTCCGTTCCCGACTCCCGATCAGCCCCAGCATTTT. It is translated as CASSPFPTPDQPQHF.

This chain connects TRBV19 to TRBJ2-1; weak D call: TRBD1 (7 bases). Trimming removed 5 bases from V and 6 bases from J, with 14 bases in between. The CDR3 totals 14 residues. Germline CDR1 reads LNHDA; CDR2 reads SQIVND (reference sequence). The CDR3 loop reads CASSLAGGTNEQFF. The CDR3 nucleotides are TGTGCCAGTAGTTTGGCAGGGGGGACCAATGAGCAGTTCTTC.

Of note for this clone: This specimen includes other DNA sequences encoding the same CDR3. The chain links TRBV19 to TRBJ1-1; TRBD1 matches 7 bases. V shed 1 base and J 2 bases; nucleotides not matched to a gene: 1. The CDR3 spans 14 residues. CDR1 is LNHDA, CDR2 SQIVND, per germline (reference sequence). The CDR3 nucleotides are TGTGCCAGTAGTATAGTAGGGGGCAACACTGAAGCTTTCTTT. Translated: CASSIVGGNTEAFF.

V gene TRBV6-5 combines with J gene TRBJ2-1; 10 nucleotides match TRBD2. Germline V gives CDR1 MNHEY, CDR2 SVGAGI. The V gene end was trimmed by 2 bases and the J gene end by 7 bases; junction bases not matched to a gene: 2. The CDR3 spans 14 residues. CDR3 DNA: TGTGCCAGCAGTTACCTAGCGGGAGTAAATGAGCAGTTCTTC. Its translation is CASSYLAGVNEQFF.

This clone appeared a few times. The chain joins TRBV5-3 to TRBJ2-7, with D tentatively TRBD1 (6 bases). TRBV5-3 is designated an ORF whose function remains uncertain. The CDR3 loop spans 13 amino acids. Trimming took off 3 bases at V and 6 bases at J, with 13 bases between the two ends. The DNA for the CDR3 is TGTGCCAGAAGCTCGGGACAACCGGCCGAGCAGTACTTC. Its protein product is CARSSGQPAEQYF.

The gene calls are TRBV15 and TRBJ1-2; perhaps TRBD1 as D (5 bases). The CDR3 is 14 amino acids. Germline-derived CDR1 and CDR2 are LNHNV and YYDKDF (reference sequence). V shed 1 base and J shed 4 bases, with 10 bases lying between them. In nucleotides, the CDR3 is TGTGCCACCAGCAGAGGCAGGGATACCTATGGCTACACCTTC. The encoded protein is CATSRGRDTYGYTF.

The chain has TRBV10-1 and TRBJ2-3; TRBD1 aligns across 7 bases. This CDR3 spans 16 amino acids. Per the germline V gene, CDR1 is WNHNN and CDR2 is SYGVQD (reference sequence). V shed 3 bases and J 4 bases; nucleotides not matched to a gene: 10. The CDR3 coding sequence is TGCGCCAGCAGTGAACGGGGACAGTCGTACGCAGATACGCAGTATTTT. Translation gives CASSERGQSYADTQYF.

This chain uses TRBV13 with TRBJ1-2, with TRBD1 matching 10 bases. The CDR3 is 15 residues long. V lost 4 bases to trimming and J lost 6 bases; unmatched junction nucleotides: 8. Germline CDR1 PRHDT, CDR2 FYEKMQ (reference sequence). The CDR3 DNA reads TGTGCCAGCAGCTCCACAATGACAGGGGGCGATGGCTACACCTTC. Translated, it gives CASSSTMTGGDGYTF.

This clone was seen only a few times. This sequence joins TRBV6-5 and TRBJ1-1, with no clear D. With 4 bases removed from V and 2 bases from J, the gap between germline ends came to 11 bases. Per germline, CDR1 MNHEY and CDR2 SVGAGI. This CDR3 has 14 residues. The CDR3 bases are TGTGCCAGCAGTTCCTTCAGGACTAACACTGAAGCTTTCTTT. Protein product: CASSSFRTNTEAFF.

V usage is TRBV11-2 and J usage is TRBJ2-1; no clear D gene. V was cut by 5 bases and J by 9 bases, with 8 bases left in between. Germline lookup yields CDR1 SGHAT and CDR2 FQNNGV. The CDR3 totals 11 residues. The CDR3 spells CASSPRVEQFF. The CDR3, as DNA: TGTGCCAGCAGCCCCCGTGTTGAGCAGTTCTTC.

The V and J genes are TRBV28 and TRBJ2-1; D perhaps matches TRBD2 (6 bases). The germline V gene has CDR1 MDHEN and CDR2 SYDVKM. V was shortened by 4 bases and J by 12 bases, with 19 bases between the two germline ends. This CDR3 has 14 residues. In DNA form, the CDR3 reads TGTGCCAGCAGTTCGTCTAGCGTCCCCCCTCTGCAGTTCTTC. It yields the protein CASSSSSVPPLQFF.

The chain joins TRBV27 to TRBJ2-1, with 9 nucleotides matching TRBD2. The CDR3 spans 17 residues. J gave up 8 bases and V 3 bases, and 14 bases lay outside the gene matches. Germline assignment: CDR1 MNHEY and CDR2 SMNVEV (reference sequence). In nucleotides, the CDR3 is TGTGCCAGCAGTTTGATGGGGGATTGGCGGGGGGGCTATGAGCAGTTCTTC. Protein product: CASSLMGDWRGGYEQFF.

J is TRBJ2-7 and V is TRBV19; 7 positions match TRBD1. V was clipped by 6 bases and J by 2 bases; unmatched bases: 7. The CDR3 contains 14 residues. The germline CDR1 and CDR2 sequences are LNHDA and SQIVND (reference sequence). This CDR3 is CASSHRDRTYEQYF. The CDR3 DNA sequence: TGTGCCAGTAGCCATAGGGACAGAACCTACGAGCAGTACTTC.

The V gene is TRBV4-3, the J gene TRBJ2-2; no definite D call. There are 17 residues in the CDR3. V shed 0 bases and J shed 3 bases, with 14 bases lying between them. Germline V gives CDR1 LGHNA, CDR2 YSLEER. CDR3 sequence: CASSQEIVARDTGELFF. The CDR3 nucleotides read TGCGCCAGCAGCCAAGAAATCGTGGCTAGAGACACCGGGGAGCTGTTTTTT.

The rearrangement joins TRBV18 to TRBJ1-6; the D is unclear. Per the germline V gene, CDR1 is KGHSH and CDR2 is LQKENI. Trimming left V 2 bases short and J 10 bases short, with 9 bases between. This CDR3 spans 13 amino acids. The CDR3, as DNA: TGTGCCAGCTCACCAATGGAGGACTCACCCCTCCACTTT. It specifies CASSPMEDSPLHF. The entire variable domain, with the rest obtained from reference TRBV18 and TRBJ1-6, is as follows: NAGVMQNPRHLVRRRGQEARLRCSPMKGHSHVYWYRQLPEEGLKFMVYLQKENIIDESGMPKERFSAEFPKEGPSILRIQQVVRGDSAAYFCASSPMEDSPLHFGNGTRLTVT.

This chain connects TRBV3-1 (or the pseudogene TRBV3-2) to TRBJ2-5, with 9 bases identical to TRBD1. From germline, CDR1 is LGHDT and CDR2 YNNKEL (reference sequence). With 4 bases clipped from V and 5 bases from J, the junction kept 14 bases outside the gene matches. The CDR3 length is 17 residues. CDR3 bases: TGTGCCAGCAGCCCCAAACAGGGGGCCCTTTTATGGGAGACCCAGTACTTC. Its protein product is CASSPKQGALLWETQYF.

This clone was seen only a few times. The J gene is TRBJ1-1, the V gene TRBV30; the D is unclear. The CDR3 consists of 11 residues. Germline V CDR1 and CDR2: GTSNPN, SVGIG (reference sequence). V was clipped by 7 bases and J by 1 base, with 7 bases between them. The CDR3 DNA is TGTGCCTCGCAGGAGAACACTGAAGCTTTCTTT. The encoded protein is CASQENTEAFF.

The V call is TRBV5-1, the J call TRBJ2-7; 11 bases are shared with TRBD2. Germline lookup yields CDR1 SGHRS and CDR2 YFSETQ. Germline trimming cut 0 bases from V and 3 bases from J; bases unmatched to any gene: 5. The CDR3 spans 16 residues. The CDR3 loop is CASSLELAGGHYEQYF. In nucleotides, the CDR3 is TGCGCCAGCAGCTTGGAGCTAGCGGGAGGCCACTACGAGCAGTACTTC.

The chain has TRBV11-2 and TRBJ2-7, with D perhaps matching TRBD2 (5 bases). V lost 1 base and J 4 bases, leaving 8 bases between the germline ends. Germline loops: CDR1 SGHAT, CDR2 FQNNGV. CDR3 size: 13 residues. As DNA, the CDR3 is TGTGCCAGCAGCTTAGTGGGAGCTTACGAGCAGTACTTC. It encodes CASSLVGAYEQYF. Full variable domain (outside the CDR3, taken from reference TRBV11-2 and TRBJ2-7): EAGVAQSPRYKIIEKRQSVAFWCNPISGHATLYWYQQILGQGPKLLIQFQNNGVVDDSQLPKDRFSAERLKGVDSTLKIQPAKLEDSAVYLCASSLVGAYEQYFGPGTRLTVT.

V is TRBV10-3 and J is TRBJ2-3; TRBD2 is a possible D gene (6 bases). The CDR3 consists of 16 residues. Per the germline V gene, CDR1 is ENHRY and CDR2 is SYGVKD. The V gene lost 1 base and the J gene lost 0 bases, with 11 bases spanning the gap. CDR3 residues: CAISEFQGGSTDTQYF. CDR3 DNA sequence: TGTGCCATCAGTGAGTTTCAAGGAGGGAGCACAGATACGCAGTATTTT.